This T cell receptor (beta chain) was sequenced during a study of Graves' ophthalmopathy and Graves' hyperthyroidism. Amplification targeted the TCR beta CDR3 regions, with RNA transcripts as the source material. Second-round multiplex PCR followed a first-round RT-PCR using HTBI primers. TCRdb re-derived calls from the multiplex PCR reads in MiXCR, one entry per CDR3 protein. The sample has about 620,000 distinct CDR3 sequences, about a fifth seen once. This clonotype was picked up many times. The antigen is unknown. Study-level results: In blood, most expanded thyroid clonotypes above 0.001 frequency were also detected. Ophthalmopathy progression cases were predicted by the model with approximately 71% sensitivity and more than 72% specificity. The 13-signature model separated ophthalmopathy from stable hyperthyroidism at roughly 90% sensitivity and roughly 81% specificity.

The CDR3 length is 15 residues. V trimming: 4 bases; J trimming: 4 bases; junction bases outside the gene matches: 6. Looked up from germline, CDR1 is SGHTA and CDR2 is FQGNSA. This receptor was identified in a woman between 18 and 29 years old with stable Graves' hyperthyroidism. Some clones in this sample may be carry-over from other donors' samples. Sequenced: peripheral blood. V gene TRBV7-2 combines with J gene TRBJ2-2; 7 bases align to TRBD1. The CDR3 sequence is CASSSQGVPTGELFF. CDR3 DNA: TGTGCCAGCAGCTCCCAGGGGGTCCCCACCGGGGAGCTGTTTTTT.